The next 16 T cell receptor beta chains were all read from a single sample in a study of cytomegalovirus exposure and HLA in healthy donors. 60 Vbeta and 13 Jbeta primers were used in PCR. Generated by immunoSEQ multiplex PCR, the TCRdb table keeps only in-frame clones and is missing some. This table holds about 170,000 clones. Sequencing input: PBMCs. The receptor source for this set is an older woman in good health and CMV-seronegative.

The V call is TRBV18, the J call TRBJ1-3; D possibly corresponds to TRBD1 (6 bases). The length of the CDR3 is 17 residues. Trimming took off 6 bases at V and 2 bases at J, with 20 bases between the two ends. Germline V gene data show CDR1 as KGHSH and CDR2 as LQKENI. The CDR3 loop reads CASSSTPQGKTGNTIYF. Written as DNA, the CDR3 is TGTGCCAGCTCTTCAACCCCCCAGGGGAAAACTGGAAACACCATATATTTT.

The chain employs TRBV15 and TRBJ1-1; tentatively, D is TRBD1 (5 bases). Germline V gene sequence: CDR1 LNHNV, CDR2 YYDKDF (reference sequence). The CDR3 runs 14 residues. Trimming took off 0 bases at V and 6 bases at J, with 11 bases between the two ends. CDR3 in DNA: TGTGCCACCAGCAGAGAGGGGGGTGGCGCTGAAGCTTTCTTT. Translation gives CATSREGGGAEAFF.

This chain links TRBV5-6 with TRBJ2-6; TRBD1 matches 9 bases. The CDR3 spans 18 residues. CDR1 is SGHDT, CDR2 YYEEEE, per germline. With 9 bases clipped from V and 2 bases from J, the junction kept 15 bases outside the gene matches. CDR3 sequence reads: CATKQRDRAVAGANVLTF. The CDR3 region has the DNA TGTGCCACCAAGCAAAGGGACAGGGCAGTAGCTGGGGCCAACGTCCTGACTTTC. Full variable domain (missing parts from reference TRBV5-6 and TRBJ2-6): DAGVTQSPTHLIKTRGQQVTLRCSPKSGHDTVSWYQQALGQGPQFIFQYYEEEERQRGNFPDRFSGHQFPNYSSELNVNALLLGDSALYLCATKQRDRAVAGANVLTFGAGSRLTVL.

The J gene is TRBJ1-1, the V gene TRBV25-1; D is ambiguous. The ends were cut back, 4 bases at V and 7 bases at J, with 7 bases in the middle. Germline CDR1 reads MGHDK; CDR2 reads SYGVNS. This CDR3 has 11 amino acids. DNA for the CDR3: TGTGCCAGCAGTGTAACAGATGAAGCTTTCTTT. Protein: CASSVTDEAFF. Supplemented by reference TRBV25-1 and TRBJ1-1, the full variable domain reads EADIYQTPRYLVIGTGKKITLECSQTMGHDKMYWYQQDPGMELHLIHYSYGVNSTEKGDLSSESTVSRIRTEHFPLTLESARPSHTSQYLCASSVTDEAFFGQGTRLTVV.

This CDR3 reads CASSGLAGGETQYF. CDR3 in DNA: TGTGCCAGCAGTGGACTAGCGGGAGGAGAGACCCAGTACTTC. The chain employs TRBV2 and TRBJ2-5; 13 nucleotides align to TRBD2. The CDR3 extends over 14 amino acids. CDR1 is SNHLY, CDR2 FYNNEI, per germline. Trimming took 4 bases from V and 4 from J; bases not matched to a gene: 0.

The rearrangement uses TRBV5-1 and TRBJ2-5; 8 positions match TRBD1. The CDR3 is 16 residues long. V was clipped by 2 bases and J by 1 base; unmatched bases: 7. The germline gives CDR1 SGHRS, CDR2 YFSETQ. The CDR3 coding sequence is TGCGCCAGCAGCTTTGACAGGGGTGACTTCCAAGAGACCCAGTACTTC. Its protein product is CASSFDRGDFQETQYF.

This sequence joins TRBV5-4 and TRBJ2-5, with TRBD1 as a possible D gene (5 bases). Germline loops: CDR1 SGHNT, CDR2 YYREEE (reference sequence). This CDR3 region has 14 residues. V lost 3 bases and J lost 0, with 9 bases in between. CDR3 protein: CASSSQAYQETQYF. CDR3 DNA: TGTGCCAGCAGCTCACAGGCTTACCAAGAGACCCAGTACTTC.

This CDR3 reads CASSYSKKGWTEAFF. The CDR3 DNA reads as TGTGCCAGCAGTTACTCTAAAAAGGGGTGGACTGAAGCTTTCTTT. J is TRBJ1-1 and V is TRBV6-5, with a possible D match to TRBD1 (5 bases). Germline assignment: CDR1 MNHEY and CDR2 SVGAGI. Between the trimmed V and J ends, which lost 0 bases and 5 bases, there was a span of 13 bases. The CDR3 is 15 residues long.

V is TRBV14 and J is TRBJ1-1; 7 positions match TRBD1. The junction had 8 bases not matched to a gene; V was cut back by 3 bases and J by 4 bases. Per the germline V gene, CDR1 is SGHDN and CDR2 is FVKESK. CDR3 length equals 15 residues. CDR3 in amino acids: CASSHRDRLFTEAFF. The DNA of the CDR3 is TGTGCCAGCAGCCACCGGGACAGACTATTCACTGAAGCTTTCTTT.

The CDR3 nucleotides read TGTGCCAGCTCACCCGTTCTTACAGGGGGCGCTTACTATGGCTACACCTTC. It codes for CASSPVLTGGAYYGYTF. This chain joins TRBV18 and TRBJ1-2, with 9 nucleotides matching TRBD1. The ends lost 3 bases at V and 3 bases at J; junction bases unmatched: 11. There are 17 residues in the CDR3. Germline V CDR1 and CDR2: KGHSH, LQKENI.

The chain has TRBV11-1 and TRBJ1-2, with 11 bases fitting TRBD1. V dropped 4 bases and J dropped 7; count of bases not matched to a gene: 5. Germline assignment: CDR1 SGHAT and CDR2 FQDESV (reference sequence). This CDR3 region has 14 residues. Written as DNA, the CDR3 is TGTGCCAGCAGCTCGGACAGGGGGCTTGGTGGCTACACCTTC. Translating gives CASSSDRGLGGYTF.

The gene calls are TRBV19 and TRBJ1-5, with TRBD1 matching 8 bases. The length of the CDR3 is 14 residues. The germline V gene has CDR1 LNHDA and CDR2 SQIVND (reference sequence). V shed 7 bases and J 2 bases; nucleotides not matched to a gene: 4. CDR3: CASTATGGNQPQHF. Written as DNA, the CDR3 is TGTGCCAGTACCGCGACAGGGGGCAATCAGCCCCAGCATTTT.

The chain recombines TRBV7-8 with TRBJ2-7; 9 nucleotides align to TRBD2. The CDR3 is made up of 13 amino acids. The V segment lost 6 bases and the J segment 7 bases; nucleotides outside the gene matches: 7. CDR1 and CDR2 from the germline V gene are SGHVS and FQNEAQ. CDR3: CASRLIAGAEQYF. CDR3 nucleotides: TGTGCCAGCAGACTAATAGCGGGAGCGGAGCAGTACTTC.

The V gene is TRBV9, the J gene TRBJ1-6; D is undetermined. V shed 2 bases and J shed 0 bases, with 6 bases lying between them. Germline loops: CDR1 SGDLS, CDR2 YYNGEE. This CDR3 is built from 15 residues. CDR3 loop: CASSVLSSYNSPLHF. The CDR3 nucleotides are TGTGCCAGCAGCGTTCTAAGCTCCTATAATTCACCCCTCCACTTT.

The V call is TRBV6-5, the J call TRBJ1-3; TRBD1 matches at 10 bases. With V trimmed by 5 bases and J by 2 bases, 3 bases remained unmatched. The germline gives CDR1 MNHEY, CDR2 SVGAGI. The CDR3 totals 15 residues. CDR3 protein: CASSLDRGPGNTIYF. In nucleotides, the CDR3 is TGTGCCAGCAGTCTCGACAGGGGGCCTGGAAACACCATATATTTT.

This rearrangement joins TRBV10-3 to TRBJ1-3; D is unclear. Trimming cost V 3 bases and J 3 bases, with 3 bases left between them. The CDR3 consists of 12 residues. The germline CDR1 and CDR2 sequences are ENHRY and SYGVKD. Here the CDR3 DNA reads TGTGCCATCAGTGATTATGGAAACACCATATATTTT. This sequence encodes CAISDYGNTIYF.